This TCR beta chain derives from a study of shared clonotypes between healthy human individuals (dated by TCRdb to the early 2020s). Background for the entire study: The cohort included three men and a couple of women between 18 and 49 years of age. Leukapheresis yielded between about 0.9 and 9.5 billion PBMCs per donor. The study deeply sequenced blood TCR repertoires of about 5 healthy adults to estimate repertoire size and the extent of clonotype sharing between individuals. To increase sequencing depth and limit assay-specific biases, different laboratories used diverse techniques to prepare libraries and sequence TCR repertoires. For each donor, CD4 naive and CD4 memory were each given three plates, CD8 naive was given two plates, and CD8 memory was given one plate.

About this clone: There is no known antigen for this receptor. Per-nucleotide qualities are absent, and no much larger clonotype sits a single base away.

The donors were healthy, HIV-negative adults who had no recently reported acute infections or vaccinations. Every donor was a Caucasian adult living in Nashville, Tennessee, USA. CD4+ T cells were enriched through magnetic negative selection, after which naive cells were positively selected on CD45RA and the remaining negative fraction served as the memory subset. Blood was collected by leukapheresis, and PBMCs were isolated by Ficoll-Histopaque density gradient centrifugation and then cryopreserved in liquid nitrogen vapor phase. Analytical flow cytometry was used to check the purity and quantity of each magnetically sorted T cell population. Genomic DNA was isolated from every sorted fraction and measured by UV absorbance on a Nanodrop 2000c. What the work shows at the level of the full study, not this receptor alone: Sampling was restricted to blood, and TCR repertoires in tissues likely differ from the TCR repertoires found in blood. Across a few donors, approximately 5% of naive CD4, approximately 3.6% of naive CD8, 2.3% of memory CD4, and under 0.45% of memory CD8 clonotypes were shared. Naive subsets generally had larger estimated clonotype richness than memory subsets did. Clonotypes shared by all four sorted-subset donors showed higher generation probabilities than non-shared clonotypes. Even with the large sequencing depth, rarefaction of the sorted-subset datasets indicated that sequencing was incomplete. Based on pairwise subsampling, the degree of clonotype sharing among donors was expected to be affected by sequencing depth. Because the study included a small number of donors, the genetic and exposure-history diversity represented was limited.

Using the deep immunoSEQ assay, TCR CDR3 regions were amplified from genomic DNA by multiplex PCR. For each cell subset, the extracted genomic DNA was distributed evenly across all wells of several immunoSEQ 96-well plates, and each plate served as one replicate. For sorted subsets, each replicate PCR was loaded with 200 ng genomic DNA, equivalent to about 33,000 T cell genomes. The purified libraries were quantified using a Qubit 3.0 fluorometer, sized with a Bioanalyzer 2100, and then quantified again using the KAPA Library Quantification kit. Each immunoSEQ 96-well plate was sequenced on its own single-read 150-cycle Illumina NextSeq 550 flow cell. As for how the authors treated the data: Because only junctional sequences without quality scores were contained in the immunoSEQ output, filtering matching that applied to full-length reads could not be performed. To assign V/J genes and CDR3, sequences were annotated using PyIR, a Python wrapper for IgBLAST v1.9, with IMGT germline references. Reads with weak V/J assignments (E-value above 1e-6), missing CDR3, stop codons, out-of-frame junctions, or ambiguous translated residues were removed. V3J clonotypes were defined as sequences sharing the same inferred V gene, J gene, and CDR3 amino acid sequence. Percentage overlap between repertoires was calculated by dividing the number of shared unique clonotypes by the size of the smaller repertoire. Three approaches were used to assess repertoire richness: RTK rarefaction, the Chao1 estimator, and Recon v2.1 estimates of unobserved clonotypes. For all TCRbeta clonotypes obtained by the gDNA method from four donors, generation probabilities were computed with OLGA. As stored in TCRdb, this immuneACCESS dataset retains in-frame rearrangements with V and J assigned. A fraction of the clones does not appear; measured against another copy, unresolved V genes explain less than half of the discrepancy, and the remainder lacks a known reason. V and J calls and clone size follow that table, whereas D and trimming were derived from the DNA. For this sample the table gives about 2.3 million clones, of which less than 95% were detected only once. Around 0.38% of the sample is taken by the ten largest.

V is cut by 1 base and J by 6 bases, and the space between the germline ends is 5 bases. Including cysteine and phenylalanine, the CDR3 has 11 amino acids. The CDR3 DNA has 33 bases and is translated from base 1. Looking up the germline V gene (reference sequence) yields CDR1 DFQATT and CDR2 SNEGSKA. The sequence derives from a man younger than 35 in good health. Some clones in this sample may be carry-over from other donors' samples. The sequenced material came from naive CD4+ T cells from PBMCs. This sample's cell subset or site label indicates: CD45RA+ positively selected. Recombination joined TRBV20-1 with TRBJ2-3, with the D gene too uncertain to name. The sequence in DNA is TGCAGTGCTAGAGTTTTTGATACGCAGTATTTT. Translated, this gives CSARVFDTQYF.